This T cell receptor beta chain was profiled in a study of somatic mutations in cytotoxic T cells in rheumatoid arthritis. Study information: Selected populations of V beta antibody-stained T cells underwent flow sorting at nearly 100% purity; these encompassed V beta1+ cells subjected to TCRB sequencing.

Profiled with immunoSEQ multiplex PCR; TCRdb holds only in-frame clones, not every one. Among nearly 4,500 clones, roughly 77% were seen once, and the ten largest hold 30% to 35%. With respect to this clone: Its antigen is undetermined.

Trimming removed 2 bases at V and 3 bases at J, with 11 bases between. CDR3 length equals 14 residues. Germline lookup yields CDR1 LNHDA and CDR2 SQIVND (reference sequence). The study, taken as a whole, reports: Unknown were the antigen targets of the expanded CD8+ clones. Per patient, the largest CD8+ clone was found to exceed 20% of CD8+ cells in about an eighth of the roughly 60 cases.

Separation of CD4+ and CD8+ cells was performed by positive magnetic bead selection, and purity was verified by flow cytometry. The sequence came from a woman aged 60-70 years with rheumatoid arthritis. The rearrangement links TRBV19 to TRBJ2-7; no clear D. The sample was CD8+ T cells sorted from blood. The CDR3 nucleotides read TGTGCCAGTAGTATATTCTTGGGCCACTACGAGCAGTACTTC. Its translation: CASSIFLGHYEQYF.